Shown below are 14 T cell receptor beta chains from a single sample sequenced in a study of cytomegalovirus exposure and HLA in healthy donors. PCR employed 60 Vbeta and 13 Jbeta primers. Profiled with immunoSEQ multiplex PCR; TCRdb holds only in-frame clones, not every one. The data contain some 150,000 clones, roughly 70% of them singletons. The source material was PBMCs. The receptors shown here come from a man aged 50-59 years in good health and CMV-seropositive.

This rearrangement joins TRBV10-3 to TRBJ1-4; TRBD1 aligns across 10 bases. The V gene end was trimmed by 3 bases and the J gene end by 5 bases; junction bases not matched to a gene: 9. This CDR3 contains 17 residues. The V gene's germline CDR1 is ENHRY and CDR2 SYGVKD. The DNA of the CDR3 is TGTGCCATCAGTGACCCCCCGGGACAGGGGTTAAATGAAAAACTGTTTTTT. Its protein product is CAISDPPGQGLNEKLFF.

This clone appeared a few times. The rearrangement uses TRBV18 and TRBJ1-1, with D uncertain. V lost 6 bases and J 4 bases, leaving 18 bases between the germline ends. CDR1 is KGHSH and CDR2 is LQKENI in the germline V gene. This CDR3 has 15 amino acids. CDR3 sequence reads: CASSTNMAGATEAFF. Here the CDR3 DNA reads TGTGCCAGCTCGACCAACATGGCTGGAGCCACTGAAGCTTTCTTT.

This clone was seen more than once but under ten times. V usage is TRBV27 and J usage is TRBJ1-6, with D perhaps TRBD1 (5 bases). The CDR3 has 14 residues. From germline, CDR1 is MNHEY and CDR2 SMNVEV (reference sequence). Trimming removed 3 bases from V and 12 bases from J, with 15 bases in between. In DNA form, the CDR3 reads TGTGCCAGCAGTTTTGGATGGGGGGTTCGACCCCTCCACTTT. This gives the protein CASSFGWGVRPLHF.

This sequence joins TRBV9 and TRBJ1-2, with TRBD1 matching over 11 bases. Germline assignment: CDR1 SGDLS and CDR2 YYNGEE. The V and J ends lost 3 bases and 6 bases, in that order; junction bases with no gene match: 4. The CDR3 consists of 14 residues. The CDR3 DNA is TGTGCCAGCAGCGCTGGACAGGGGGCGAATGGCTACACCTTC. It encodes CASSAGQGANGYTF.

This clone occurred a few times. V and J are TRBV6-5 and TRBJ1-2; TRBD1 aligns across 7 bases. Per germline, CDR1 MNHEY and CDR2 SVGAGI. The J segment lost 6 bases and the V segment lost 7 bases, leaving 14 bases of the junction unmatched. This CDR3 is 15 amino acids long. The CDR3 DNA reads TGTGCCAGCACCCTGCTAGGGGGCAGGGGGAATGGCTACACCTTC. Translated: CASTLLGGRGNGYTF.

V and J are TRBV6-5 and TRBJ1-5; possibly TRBD1 for D (5 bases). This CDR3 contains 15 residues. Germline loops: CDR1 MNHEY, CDR2 SVGAGI. Between the trimmed V and J ends, which lost 5 bases and 0 bases, there was a span of 11 bases. The CDR3 spells CASSPHGASNQPQHF. For the CDR3, the DNA is TGTGCCAGCAGTCCACATGGGGCTAGCAATCAGCCCCAGCATTTT.

The chain is built from TRBV29-1 and TRBJ1-2; D not resolved. CDR1 and CDR2 (germline): SQVTM, ANQGSEA. V dropped 3 bases and J dropped 3 bases, with 2 bases sitting between them. The CDR3 loop spans 10 amino acids. CDR3 in amino acids: CSVDDYGYTF. The CDR3 DNA follows: TGCAGCGTTGACGACTATGGCTACACCTTC.

The gene calls are TRBV5-4 and TRBJ1-1; tentative D call: TRBD1 (6 bases). The CDR3 is 12 amino acids. Trimming cost V 4 bases and J 8 bases, with 12 bases left between them. Germline CDR1 is SGHNT and CDR2 is YYREEE (reference sequence). CDR3 region: CASSTIDREAFF. The CDR3 coding sequence is TGTGCCAGCAGCACCATCGACAGGGAAGCTTTCTTT.

J is TRBJ2-5 and V is TRBV7-2, with D possibly TRBD2 on 7 matching bases. Per germline, CDR1 SGHTA and CDR2 FQGNSA. Trimming shortened V by 0 bases and J by 5 bases, and 10 bases separated the two germline ends. The CDR3 is 14 residues long. The CDR3 here is CASSLAGGLETQYF. The CDR3 DNA reads TGTGCCAGCAGCTTAGCGGGGGGGCTGGAGACCCAGTACTTC.

In its sample, this clone was seen many times. The chain joins TRBV7-9 to TRBJ1-4; D call uncertain. The germline V gene has CDR1 SEHNR and CDR2 FQNEAQ (reference sequence). The germline V and J ends were trimmed by 0 bases and 5 bases, with 4 bases remaining between them. The CDR3 covers 13 residues. CDR3 nucleotide sequence: TGTGCCAGCAGCTTAGCGGGCAATGAAAAACTGTTTTTT. It yields the protein CASSLAGNEKLFF.

V and J are TRBV7-9 and TRBJ1-2; TRBD1 agrees at 10 bases. CDR3 size: 14 residues. The J segment lost 8 bases and the V segment lost 5 bases, leaving 8 bases of the junction unmatched. The germline gives CDR1 SEHNR, CDR2 FQNEAQ (reference sequence). The CDR3 bases are TGTGCCAGCAGCCTAGACAGGGGGCTTCAGGGCTACACCTTC. Amino acids: CASSLDRGLQGYTF.

J is TRBJ1-1 and V is TRBV2; no clear D gene. The germline V gene encodes CDR1 SNHLY and CDR2 FYNNEI. The ends were cut back, 5 bases at V and 6 bases at J, with 16 bases in the middle. This CDR3 has 14 amino acids. The CDR3 DNA follows: TGTGCCAGCAGTTTATCCCGCGGAGGTGCTGAAGCTTTCTTT. Translating it yields CASSLSRGGAEAFF.

The rearrangement links TRBV11-3 to TRBJ2-2; D perhaps matches TRBD1 (5 bases). The length of the CDR3 is 14 residues. Trimming took off 0 bases at V and 7 bases at J, with 9 bases between the two ends. Germline-derived CDR1 and CDR2 are SGHNT and YENEEA. CDR3 region: CASSLEGVDGELFF. The CDR3, as DNA: TGTGCCAGCAGCTTAGAAGGGGTCGACGGGGAGCTGTTTTTT.

The chain employs TRBV7-9 and TRBJ1-1, with 8 bases aligning to TRBD1. The CDR3 sequence is 14 residues long. In germline, CDR1 is SEHNR, CDR2 FQNEAQ (reference sequence). V shed 5 bases and J 4 bases; nucleotides not matched to a gene: 6. The CDR3 region is CASSGTGVFTEAFF. The CDR3 bases are TGTGCCAGCAGCGGGACAGGTGTCTTCACTGAAGCTTTCTTT. The full variable domain, completed using reference TRBV7-9 and TRBJ1-1, is DTGVSQNPRHKITKRGQNVTFRCDPISEHNRLYWYRQTLGQGPEFLTYFQNEAQLEKSRLLSDRFSAERPKGSFSTLEIQRTEQGDSAMYLCASSGTGVFTEAFFGQGTRLTVV.